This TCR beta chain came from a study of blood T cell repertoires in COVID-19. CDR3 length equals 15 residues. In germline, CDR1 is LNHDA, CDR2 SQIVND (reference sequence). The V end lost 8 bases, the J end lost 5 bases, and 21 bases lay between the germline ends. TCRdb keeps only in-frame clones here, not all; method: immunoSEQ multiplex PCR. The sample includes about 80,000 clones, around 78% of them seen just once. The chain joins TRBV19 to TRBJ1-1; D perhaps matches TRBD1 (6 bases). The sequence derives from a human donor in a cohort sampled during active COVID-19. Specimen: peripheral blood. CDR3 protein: CASGGAGALRTEAFF. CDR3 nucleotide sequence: TGTGCCAGTGGGGGGGCAGGGGCCTTGAGGACTGAAGCTTTCTTT.